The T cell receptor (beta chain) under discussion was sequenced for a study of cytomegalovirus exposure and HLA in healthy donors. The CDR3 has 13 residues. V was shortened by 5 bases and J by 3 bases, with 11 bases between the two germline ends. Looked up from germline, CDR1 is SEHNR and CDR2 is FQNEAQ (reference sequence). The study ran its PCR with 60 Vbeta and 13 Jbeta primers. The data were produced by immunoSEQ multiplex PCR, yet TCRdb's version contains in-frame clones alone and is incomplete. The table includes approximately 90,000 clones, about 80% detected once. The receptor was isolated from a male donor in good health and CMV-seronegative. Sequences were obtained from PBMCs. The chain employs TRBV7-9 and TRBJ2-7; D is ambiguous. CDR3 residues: CASSPVWSYEQYF. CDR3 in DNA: TGTGCCAGCAGCCCCGTTTGGAGCTACGAGCAGTACTTC.